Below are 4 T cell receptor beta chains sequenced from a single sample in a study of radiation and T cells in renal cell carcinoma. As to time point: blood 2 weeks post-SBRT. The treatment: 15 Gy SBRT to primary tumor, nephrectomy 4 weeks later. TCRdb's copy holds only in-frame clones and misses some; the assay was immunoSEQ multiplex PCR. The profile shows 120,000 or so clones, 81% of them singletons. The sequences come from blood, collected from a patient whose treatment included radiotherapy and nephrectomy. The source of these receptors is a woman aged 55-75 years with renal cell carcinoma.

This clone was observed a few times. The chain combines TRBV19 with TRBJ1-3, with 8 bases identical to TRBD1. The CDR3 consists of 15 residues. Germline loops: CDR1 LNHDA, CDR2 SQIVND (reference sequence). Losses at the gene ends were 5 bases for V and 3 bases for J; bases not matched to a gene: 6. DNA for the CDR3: TGTGCCAGTAGTCTTGGGACAGGCATTGGAAACACCATATATTTT. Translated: CASSLGTGIGNTIYF.

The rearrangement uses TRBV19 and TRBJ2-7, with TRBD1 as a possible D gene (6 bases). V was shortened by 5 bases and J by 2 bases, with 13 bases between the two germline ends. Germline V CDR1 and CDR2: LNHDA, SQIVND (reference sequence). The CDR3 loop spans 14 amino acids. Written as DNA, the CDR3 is TGTGCCAGTAGTGGGACATTGCAGACCTACGAGCAGTACTTC. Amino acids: CASSGTLQTYEQYF.

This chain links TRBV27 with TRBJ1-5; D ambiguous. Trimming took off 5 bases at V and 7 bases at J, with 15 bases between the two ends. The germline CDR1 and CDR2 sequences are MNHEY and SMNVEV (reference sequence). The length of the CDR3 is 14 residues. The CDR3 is CASSPRGGTQPQHF. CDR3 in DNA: TGTGCCAGCAGTCCCCGCGGCGGAACCCAGCCCCAGCATTTT.

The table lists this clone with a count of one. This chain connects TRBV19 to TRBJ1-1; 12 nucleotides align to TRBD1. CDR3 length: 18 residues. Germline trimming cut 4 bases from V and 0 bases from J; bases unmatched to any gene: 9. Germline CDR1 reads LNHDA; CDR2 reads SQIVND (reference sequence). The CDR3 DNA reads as TGTGCCAGTAGTAGGGGACAGGGGGCTATAGCTATGAACACTGAAGCTTTCTTT. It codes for CASSRGQGAIAMNTEAFF. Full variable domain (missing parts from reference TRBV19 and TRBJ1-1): DGGITQSPKYLFRKEGQNVTLSCEQNLNHDAMYWYRQDPGQGLRLIYYSQIVNDFQKGDIAEGYSVSREKKESFPLTVTSAQKNPTAFYLCASSRGQGAIAMNTEAFFGQGTRLTVV.